This T cell receptor beta chain is from a study of cytomegalovirus exposure and HLA in healthy donors. Overall study results and limits: Whilst most TCR sequences proved rare, a subset of public TCRs occurred across many donors.

The junction had 2 bases not matched to a gene; V was cut back by 1 base and J by 2 bases. Looked up from germline, CDR1 is SGHAT and CDR2 is FQNNGV. The CDR3 totals 14 residues. The PCR had 60 Vbeta and 13 Jbeta primers. Source study methods: A later analysis counted around 80 million unique TCR beta chains, some 11 million shared. Assay: immunoSEQ multiplex PCR; the TCRdb copy retains only in-frame clones and omits some. V and J calls and clone size are as listed in that table; D and trimming were resolved from the DNA. The specimen's table records some 84,000 clones. Worth noting for this clone: Its cognate antigen is unknown.

The TCR originated in a man in his fifties in good health and CMV-seronegative. The specimen was PBMCs. The gene calls are TRBV11-2 and TRBJ2-7; TRBD2 matches 7 bases. CDR3 coding DNA: TGTGCCAGCAGCTTAGTCCGGGGGGCCTACGAGCAGTACTTC. It translates to CASSLVRGAYEQYF.